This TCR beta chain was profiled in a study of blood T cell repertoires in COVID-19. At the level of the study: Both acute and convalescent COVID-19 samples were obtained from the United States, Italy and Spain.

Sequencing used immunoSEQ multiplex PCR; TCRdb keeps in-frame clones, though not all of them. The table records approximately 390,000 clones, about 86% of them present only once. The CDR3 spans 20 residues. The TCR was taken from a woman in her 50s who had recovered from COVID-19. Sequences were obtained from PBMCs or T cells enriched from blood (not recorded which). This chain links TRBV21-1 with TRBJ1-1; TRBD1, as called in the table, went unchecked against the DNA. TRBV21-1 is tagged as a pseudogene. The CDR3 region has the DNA TGTGCCAGCAGCATGCGAAATACAAGCGGGACAGGGGGCATCGTCACTGAAGCTTTCTTT. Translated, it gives CASSMRNTSGTGGIVTEAFF.